The entry that follows covers one TCR beta chain sequence. Its matching antigen is unknown. These data are taken from a study of cytomegalovirus exposure and HLA in healthy donors. Use of 60 Vbeta and 13 Jbeta primers characterized the PCR. TCRdb keeps only in-frame clones here, not all; method: immunoSEQ multiplex PCR. The sample includes about 170,000 clones, 60% to 80% seen only once; the top ten take 3% to 3.5%. Overall study findings and caveats: Association of approximately 16,000 TCR beta sequences with HLA alleles was found at 0.05 false discovery rate in a later analysis. It was shown in a later analysis that HLA-associated TCR beta chains were more clonally expanded than other, equally common chains.

The germline CDR1 and CDR2 sequences are SGHNT and YYREEE (reference sequence). This CDR3 is built from 16 residues. V was clipped by 4 bases and J by 3 bases, with 16 bases between them. The specimen was PBMCs. The chain joins TRBV5-4 to TRBJ1-4, with TRBD1 as a possible D gene (6 bases). This TCR came from a female donor in good health and CMV-seronegative. The CDR3 sequence is CASSSWGGVANEKLFF. DNA of the CDR3: TGTGCCAGCAGCAGCTGGGGGGGCGTAGCTAATGAAAAACTGTTTTTT.